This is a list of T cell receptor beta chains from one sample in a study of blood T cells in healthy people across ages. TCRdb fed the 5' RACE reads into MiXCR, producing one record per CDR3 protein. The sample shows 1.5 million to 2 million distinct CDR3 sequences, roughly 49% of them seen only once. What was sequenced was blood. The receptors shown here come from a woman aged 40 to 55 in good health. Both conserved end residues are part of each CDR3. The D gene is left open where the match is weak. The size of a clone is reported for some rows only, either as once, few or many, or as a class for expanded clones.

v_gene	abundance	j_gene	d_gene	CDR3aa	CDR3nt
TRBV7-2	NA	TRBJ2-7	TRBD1	CASSLVTGTVYEQYF	TGTGCCAGCAGCTTAGTAACCGGGACAGTTTACGAGCAGTACTTC
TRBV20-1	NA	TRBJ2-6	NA	CSASEQYSGANVLTF	TGCAGTGCTAGCGAACAGTACTCTGGGGCCAACGTCCTGACTTTC
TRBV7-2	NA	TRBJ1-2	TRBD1	CASSSRTGNLNYGYTF	TGTGCCAGCAGCTCAAGGACAGGAAACCTTAACTATGGCTACACCTTC
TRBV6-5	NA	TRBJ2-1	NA	CASSLTQGRGDNEQFF	TGTGCCAGCAGTCTGACGCAGGGTAGAGGTGACAATGAGCAGTTCTTC
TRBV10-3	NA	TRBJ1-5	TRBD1	CAISDRTGQYSNQPQHF	TGTGCCATCAGTGATAGGACAGGACAATATAGCAATCAGCCCCAGCATTTT
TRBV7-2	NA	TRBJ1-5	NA	CASSPEIVNQPQHF	TGTGCCAGCAGCCCGGAAATAGTGAATCAGCCCCAGCATTTT
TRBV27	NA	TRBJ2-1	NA	CASSLEWRAGLLFF	TGTGCCAGCAGTTTAGAGTGGAGGGCAGGCCTCCTGTTCTTC
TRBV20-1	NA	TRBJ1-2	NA	CSPGGLGGYTF	TGCAGTCCCGGGGGGTTGGGCGGCTACACCTTC
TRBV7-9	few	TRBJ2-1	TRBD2	CASSLEASGADEQFF	TGTGCCAGCAGCTTAGAGGCTAGCGGGGCGGATGAGCAGTTCTTC
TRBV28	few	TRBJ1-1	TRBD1	CASSPSTGPNTEAFF	TGTGCCAGCAGCCCCTCGACAGGGCCGAACACTGAAGCTTTCTTT
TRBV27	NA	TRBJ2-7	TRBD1	CASSLSGSQGAFYEQYF	TGTGCCAGCAGTTTATCGGGCAGCCAGGGGGCATTCTACGAGCAGTACTTC
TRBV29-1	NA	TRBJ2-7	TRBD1	CSVVGGQAYNEQYF	TGCAGCGTTGTAGGGGGACAGGCCTACAATGAGCAGTACTTC
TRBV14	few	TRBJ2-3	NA	CASSQDLGAGTMTDTQYF	TGTGCCAGCAGCCAAGATCTGGGAGCAGGGACAATGACAGATACGCAGTATTTT
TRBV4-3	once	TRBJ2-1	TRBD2	CASSQDIRLAGGPADNEQFF	TGCGCCAGCAGCCAAGATATCCGGCTAGCGGGGGGGCCGGCGGACAATGAGCAGTTCTTC